Given below is one T cell receptor (beta chain) in context. This entry belongs to a study of blood T cell repertoires in COVID-19. Study information: The origin of the acute and convalescent COVID-19 samples was the United States, Italy and Spain.

This table comes from immunoSEQ multiplex PCR, and its TCRdb copy is limited to in-frame clones, with some not included. The table shows over 150,000 clones, with around four fifths occurring only once. Germline V gene data show CDR1 as SGHDT and CDR2 as YYEEEE. Deletions cut 0 bases from V and 3 bases from J, with 12 bases between. The CDR3 spans 16 residues. This sequence joins TRBV5-6 and TRBJ1-4, with D possibly matching TRBD1 (5 bases). This receptor was obtained from a man in his 70s with acute or convalescent COVID-19. The sequencing input was peripheral blood. Here the CDR3 reads CASSLGFGGSNEKLFF. Written as DNA, the CDR3 is TGTGCCAGCAGCTTGGGATTCGGGGGGTCTAATGAAAAACTGTTTTTT. The variable domain in full, completed from reference TRBV5-6 and TRBJ1-4, reads DAGVTQSPTHLIKTRGQQVTLRCSPKSGHDTVSWYQQALGQGPQFIFQYYEEEERQRGNFPDRFSGHQFPNYSSELNVNALLLGDSALYLCASSLGFGGSNEKLFFGSGTQLSVL.